Detailed here is one TCR beta chain. Its cognate antigen is unknown. The data were taken from a study of CD8+CD57+ T cells in acquired aplastic anemia. Study context: When averaged, DNA from sorted CD4+ and CD8+ cells came to around 3 ug.

J gave up 6 bases and V 6 bases, and 16 bases lay outside the gene matches. The CDR3 is 18 residues long. Genomic DNA templated the TCR beta VDJ and CDR3 profiling. TCRdb used MiXCR to reprocess the reads, holding one entry per CDR3 protein. This sample carries tens of thousands of distinct CDR3 sequences, around 80% of them seen once, and the ten largest clones take approximately 22%. Study outcomes and limitations: Patients and controls shared roughly 31 CD8+ CDR3 sequences, highly expressed in patients. Between patients and controls, CD8+ Simpson's diversity did not vary significantly.

Input material: sorted CD4+, CD8+, or CD8+CD57+ T cells (not recorded which) from PBMCs. J is TRBJ2-3 and V is TRBV12-3 or TRBV12-4; 12 nucleotides line up with TRBD2. The TCR originated in a human donor in good health, serving as a control. The CDR3, as DNA: TGTGCCAGCAGCCTGAGGGGGCTAGCGGGAGGGCCAAGGGATACGCAGTATTTT. Encoded protein: CASSLRGLAGGPRDTQYF.